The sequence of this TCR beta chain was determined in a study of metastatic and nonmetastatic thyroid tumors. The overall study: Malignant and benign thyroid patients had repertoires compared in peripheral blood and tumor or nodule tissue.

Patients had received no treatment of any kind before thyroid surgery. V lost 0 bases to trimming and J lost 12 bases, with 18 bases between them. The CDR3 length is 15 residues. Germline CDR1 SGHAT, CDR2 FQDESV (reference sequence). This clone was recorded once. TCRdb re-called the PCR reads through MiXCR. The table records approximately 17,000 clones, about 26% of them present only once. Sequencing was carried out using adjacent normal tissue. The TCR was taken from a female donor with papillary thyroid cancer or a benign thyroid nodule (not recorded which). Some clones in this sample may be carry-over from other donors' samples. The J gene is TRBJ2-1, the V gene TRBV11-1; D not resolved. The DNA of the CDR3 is TGTGCCAGCAGCTTAGCCGAAGGCCTAGAGCTTGGGCAGTTCTTC. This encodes CASSLAEGLELGQFF.